One and the same sample provided the 21 T cell receptor beta chains below, sequenced in a study of beta chain features in type 1 diabetes. Sequencing targeted expressed TCRB transcripts, as all isolated RNA had been reverse transcribed. Using immunoSEQ multiplex PCR, the repertoire was profiled, and TCRdb retains in-frame clones only, with some absent. The sample contains roughly 260,000 clones, roughly a tenth of which appear only once. The antigens these receptors bind are not known. Overall study findings and caveats: Researchers report that Type 1 diabetes patients had moderately but significantly shorter TCRB CDR3s across all four CD4+ subsets.

Sequencing was done on a sample of naive CD4+ T cells from blood. The receptors originated from a young man with type 1 diabetes.

V usage is TRBV28 and J usage is TRBJ2-7; no reliable D call. Per the germline V gene, CDR1 is MDHEN and CDR2 is SYDVKM. There are 13 residues in the CDR3. Trimming removed 3 bases at V and 3 bases at J, with 9 bases between. The CDR3 nucleotides are TGTGCCAGCAGTTTGCAGGTGTACTACGAGCAGTACTTC. It encodes CASSLQVYYEQYF.

A few counts support this clone. The chain has TRBV5-6 and TRBJ1-6; 7 nucleotides align to TRBD1. This CDR3 has 15 amino acids. The germline gives CDR1 SGHDT, CDR2 YYEEEE. Germline trimming cut 6 bases from V and 7 bases from J; bases unmatched to any gene: 10. Written as DNA, the CDR3 is TGTGCCAGCAACCAACCGGGACAGAGCAATTCACCCCTCCACTTT. Its protein product is CASNQPGQSNSPLHF.

The genes are TRBV2 and TRBJ2-7, with D tentatively TRBD1 (5 bases). CDR1 and CDR2 from the germline V gene are SNHLY and FYNNEI. The CDR3 is made up of 16 amino acids. Deletions cut 1 base from V and 4 bases from J, with 17 bases between. The CDR3 coding sequence is TGTGCCAGCAGTGAAGAACAGGTTTTGTTTGGATACGAGCAGTACTTC. This codes for CASSEEQVLFGYEQYF.

This clone has only a few counts. The chain employs TRBV27 and TRBJ2-5; 8 bases map to TRBD1. The germline V gene encodes CDR1 MNHEY and CDR2 SMNVEV (reference sequence). J lost 1 base, V lost 5 bases, and 3 bases had no gene match. The CDR3 loop spans 14 amino acids. CDR3 sequence reads: CASSADRGQETQYF. Here the CDR3 DNA reads TGTGCCAGCAGTGCCGACAGGGGCCAAGAGACCCAGTACTTC.

This clone has a handful of counts. This chain connects TRBV18 to TRBJ2-6; the match to TRBD1 covers 7 bases. CDR3 length: 17 amino acids. J was trimmed by 0 bases and V by 3 bases; bases with no gene match: 5. Germline CDR1 reads KGHSH; CDR2 reads LQKENI. CDR3 DNA: TGTGCCAGCTCACCGAGACAGGGAAGCTCTGGGGCCAACGTCCTGACTTTC. Translated, it gives CASSPRQGSSGANVLTF.

This chain joins TRBV7-9 and TRBJ1-2; the D gene is possibly TRBD1 (5 bases). The CDR3 is 13 amino acids. Germline lookup yields CDR1 SEHNR and CDR2 FQNEAQ (reference sequence). V was pared by 5 bases and J by 5 bases, with 12 bases between. CDR3 protein: CASSMEGPYGYTF. The CDR3 nucleotides read TGTGCCAGCAGCATGGAGGGACCTTATGGCTACACCTTC.

The sample holds a few counts of this clone. The genes are TRBV28 and TRBJ2-7, with 7 bases matching TRBD2. With V trimmed by 2 bases and J by 2 bases, 3 bases remained unmatched. Per the germline V gene, CDR1 is MDHEN and CDR2 is SYDVKM. The CDR3 totals 14 residues. The DNA of the CDR3 is TGTGCCAGCAGTTTAGCGGGGGAAGCCTACGAGCAGTACTTC. This gives the protein CASSLAGEAYEQYF.

This chain links TRBV19 with TRBJ1-5; TRBD1 agrees at 8 bases. Germline lookup yields CDR1 LNHDA and CDR2 SQIVND (reference sequence). The CDR3 spans 17 residues. Unmatched junction bases numbered 7, after V lost 2 bases and J lost 1 base. CDR3 residues: CASSISGQGISNQPQHF. CDR3 coding DNA: TGTGCCAGTAGTATATCCGGACAGGGCATAAGCAATCAGCCCCAGCATTTT.

This clone was counted between two and nine times. V gene TRBV30 combines with J gene TRBJ2-5, with TRBD2 matching 9 bases. There are 15 residues in the CDR3. Germline V gene lookup returns CDR1 GTSNPN and CDR2 SVGIG (reference sequence). V was clipped by 3 bases and J by 5 bases; unmatched bases: 10. In DNA, the CDR3 is TGTGCCTGGAGGTGGGGGGGACTAGCAGTTGAGACCCAGTACTTC. Translation gives CAWRWGGLAVETQYF.

The chain employs TRBV7-9 and TRBJ2-1; 7 nucleotides align to TRBD1. Germline V gene lookup returns CDR1 SEHNR and CDR2 FQNEAQ (reference sequence). The CDR3 contains 15 residues. Losses at the gene ends were 5 bases for V and 4 bases for J; bases not matched to a gene: 8. This chain's CDR3 is CASSAEGQPYNEQFF. In nucleotides, the CDR3 is TGTGCCAGCAGCGCCGAGGGACAGCCATACAATGAGCAGTTCTTC.

This clone has only a few counts. The chain couples TRBV5-1 to TRBJ2-2, with D perhaps TRBD1 (6 bases). Trimming removed 3 bases from V and 4 bases from J, with 10 bases in between. Germline V CDR1 and CDR2: SGHRS, YFSETQ. CDR3 length: 14 amino acids. The CDR3 bases are TGCGCCAGCAGCTCGTGGACAGCCACCGGGGAGCTGTTTTTT. This codes for CASSSWTATGELFF. The whole variable domain, filled in from reference TRBV5-1 and TRBJ2-2, reads KAGVTQTPRYLIKTRGQQVTLSCSPISGHRSVSWYQQTPGQGLQFLFEYFSETQRNKGNFPGRFSGRQFSNSRSEMNVSTLELGDSALYLCASSSWTATGELFFGEGSRLTVL.

This clone occurred a few times. The chain links TRBV6-5 to TRBJ2-7; TRBD1 agrees at 8 bases. The V gene end was trimmed by 2 bases and the J gene end by 7 bases; junction bases not matched to a gene: 10. Per germline, CDR1 MNHEY and CDR2 SVGAGI. The CDR3 contains 15 residues. In DNA, the CDR3 is TGTGCCAGCAGTTACGACGGGACAGGCTTCGGTGAGCAGTACTTC. Its protein product is CASSYDGTGFGEQYF.

The sample holds a few counts of this clone. The chain is built from TRBV5-4 and TRBJ1-2; 7 bases match TRBD1. V lost 0 bases, J lost 4 bases, and 3 bases stayed unmatched. Germline-derived CDR1 and CDR2 are SGHNT and YYREEE (reference sequence). CDR3 length: 14 residues. This CDR3 is CASSLVGQIYGYTF. The CDR3 DNA follows: TGTGCCAGCAGCTTGGTGGGACAGATCTATGGCTACACCTTC.

Only a few counts were recorded for this clone. J is TRBJ1-4 and V is TRBV28; tentatively, D is TRBD1 (5 bases). V was clipped by 10 bases and J by 6 bases, with 15 bases between them. Germline V gene data show CDR1 as MDHEN and CDR2 as SYDVKM. The CDR3 is made up of 13 amino acids. As DNA, the CDR3 is TGTGCCACGTTTCCAGGGTATGATGAAAAACTGTTTTTT. Protein: CATFPGYDEKLFF. Filled out from reference TRBV28 and TRBJ1-4, the complete variable domain reads DVKVTQSSRYLVKRTGEKVFLECVQDMDHENMFWYRQDPGLGLRLIYFSYDVKMKEKGDIPEGYSVSREKKERFSLILESASTNQTSMYLCATFPGYDEKLFFGSGTQLSVL.

This clone was detected only a few times. In DNA form, the CDR3 reads TGTGCCAGCAGCGAGACAGGGTTGAATGAAAAACTGTTTTTT. Protein product: CASSETGLNEKLFF. The chain has TRBV9 and TRBJ1-4; 7 nucleotides line up with TRBD1. V shed 3 bases, J shed 5 bases, and the junction held 4 bases outside the gene matches. The germline V gene has CDR1 SGDLS and CDR2 YYNGEE. The CDR3 contains 14 residues.

The J gene is TRBJ2-5, the V gene TRBV28; D gene unclear. The germline gives CDR1 MDHEN, CDR2 SYDVKM. Trimming shortened V by 6 bases and J by 1 base, and 6 bases separated the two germline ends. The CDR3 sequence is 12 residues long. CDR3 DNA: TGTGCCAGCAGCCCGGGCCAAGAGACCCAGTACTTC. Protein sequence: CASSPGQETQYF. Together with reference TRBV28 and TRBJ2-5, the CDR3 gives the full variable domain: DVKVTQSSRYLVKRTGEKVFLECVQDMDHENMFWYRQDPGLGLRLIYFSYDVKMKEKGDIPEGYSVSREKKERFSLILESASTNQTSMYLCASSPGQETQYFGPGTRLLVL.

In its sample, this clone was seen a few times. This rearrangement joins TRBV6-5 to TRBJ1-1; no definite D call. Per germline, CDR1 MNHEY and CDR2 SVGAGI. Trimming left V 6 bases short and J 0 bases short, with 14 bases between. This CDR3 spans 15 amino acids. The CDR3 reads CASSPRGNLNTEAFF. The CDR3 DNA follows: TGTGCCAGCAGCCCCCGCGGTAACTTGAACACTGAAGCTTTCTTT.

This chain uses TRBV9 with TRBJ2-7; tentative D call: TRBD2 (5 bases). Germline CDR1 reads SGDLS; CDR2 reads YYNGEE. Trimming took 7 bases from V and 2 from J, leaving 16 bases between them. The length of the CDR3 is 14 residues. In DNA, the CDR3 is TGTGCCAGCTCTCCCCTGTTGGAGGCCTACGAGCAGTACTTC. Translation: CASSPLLEAYEQYF.

This clone appeared a few times. The chain recombines TRBV11-1 with TRBJ2-7; 8 bases are shared with TRBD2. The CDR3 extends over 12 amino acids. Germline lookup yields CDR1 SGHAT and CDR2 FQDESV (reference sequence). V dropped 8 bases and J dropped 4; count of bases not matched to a gene: 4. DNA of the CDR3: TGTGCCAGCGGGCTAGCGGGTTACGAGCAGTACTTC. Protein sequence: CASGLAGYEQYF. The full variable domain, rest sourced from reference TRBV11-1 and TRBJ2-7, is EAEVAQSPRYKITEKSQAVAFWCDPISGHATLYWYRQILGQGPELLVQFQDESVVDDSQLPKDRFSAERLKGVDSTLKIQPAELGDSAMYLCASGLAGYEQYFGPGTRLTVT.

The chain recombines TRBV5-6 with TRBJ1-1; D call uncertain. Trimming took 2 bases from V and 5 from J, leaving 7 bases between them. Germline V gives CDR1 SGHDT, CDR2 YYEEEE. The CDR3 has 12 residues. The CDR3 sequence: CASSLTGTEAFF. The CDR3 DNA follows: TGTGCCAGCAGCTTAACGGGGACTGAAGCTTTCTTT.

This clone was picked up a small number of times. CDR3 bases: TGCAGCGTTGGCGCGTCGAAGGAAAAACTGTTTTTT. Translating gives CSVGASKEKLFF. The chain has TRBV29-1 and TRBJ1-4; no clear D. The germline V and J ends were trimmed by 4 bases and 8 bases, with 11 bases remaining between them. This CDR3 spans 12 amino acids. Per the germline V gene, CDR1 is SQVTM and CDR2 is ANQGSEA. Full variable domain (remainder filled in from reference TRBV29-1 and TRBJ1-4): SAVISQKPSRDICQRGTSLTIQCQVDSQVTMMFWYRQQPGQSLTLIATANQGSEATYESGFVIDKFPISRPNLTFSTLTVSNMSPEDSSIYLCSVGASKEKLFFGSGTQLSVL.